The rows below give T cell receptor beta chains drawn from one sample of a study of CD4 and CD8 cells across lung adenocarcinoma regions. TCRdb reanalysed the PCR reads using MiXCR and keeps one entry per CDR3 protein. The top ten clones hold around a third of a sample with around 20,000 distinct CDR3 sequences, around 50% of them seen once. The sample consisted of CD8+ T cells from the margin of a lung tumor. The source of these receptors is a male donor with lung adenocarcinoma. The CD4 and CD8 labels of this study may be unreliable. The CDR3 runs from the conserved cysteine through the conserved F or W. D genes are given only for firm matches.

j_gene | v_gene | d_gene | CDR3aa
TRBJ2-5 | TRBV11-3 | - | CASSLDRGAGYNEQYF
TRBJ2-1 | TRBV27 | - | CASLRSAGANEQFF
TRBJ2-5 | TRBV6-1 | TRBD2 | CASRGSGGRSPETQYF
TRBJ2-3 | TRBV6-1 | TRBD2 | CASRWASGSPSTDTQYF
TRBJ2-3 | TRBV6-1 | - | CASSLEGKDTQYF
TRBJ2-1 | TRBV6-5 | - | CASSYSFYVGYIWNEQFF
TRBJ2-5 | TRBV28 | - | CASGGEGARGTETQYF
TRBJ2-2 | TRBV6-5 | - | CASSYGGPGTGELFF
TRBJ2-5 | TRBV4-1 | TRBD2 | CASSQDRLAGPYQETQYF
TRBJ1-1 | TRBV6-5 | - | CASSYSGGNTEAFF
TRBJ2-5 | TRBV6-1 | - | CARSKGGRDQETQYF
TRBJ2-3 | TRBV14 | TRBD1 | CGVRGRRAKNIQYF
TRBJ2-3 | TRBV27 | - | CASSPQGSGRETDTQYF
TRBJ2-6 | TRBV6-1 | - | CAGGEGGGGGGANVLTF
- | TRBV4-1 | - | CASSQVWGGIATFYNEQYF
- | TRBV10-1 | - | CGAGDEGWGTDTQYF
TRBJ2-1 | TRBV6-1 | TRBD2 | CASIKRDDSYNEQFF
TRBJ1-2 | TRBV7-9 | TRBD1 | CASSIQGMGYTF
TRBJ2-3 | TRBV6-5 | - | CASMRGLADTQYF
TRBJ2-1 | TRBV6-1 | TRBD1 | CASSEVENRGDEQFF
TRBJ1-2 | TRBV10-1 | - | CASRWACGYTF
TRBJ2-1 | TRBV6-1 | - | CASSGSGVSSNEQFF
TRBJ2-1 | TRBV6-1 | - | CASNGPLYNEQFF
TRBJ1-6 | TRBV11-2 | - | CASAADPGRSPLHF
- | TRBV10-1 | - | CASSGGTYEQYF
TRBJ2-3 | TRBV5-1 | - | CASSLGADTQYF
TRBJ2-1 | TRBV6-1 | TRBD1 | CASSRIPGQGSYEQFF
TRBJ2-5 | TRBV4-1 | TRBD1 | CASGGTGACDPETQYF
TRBJ2-1 | TRBV27 | TRBD2 | CASSASRGIQNEQFF
TRBJ2-5 | TRBV9 | - | CASSPKGTWLETQYF
- | TRBV7-2 | - | CASSTQGGLRYEQYF
TRBJ2-1 | TRBV6-1 | TRBD2 | CASSPGTSGKNEQFF
- | TRBV5-1 | TRBD2 | CASSLVAGGGYEQYF
TRBJ2-1 | TRBV5-1 | TRBD2 | CASSPGLAPNNEQFF
- | TRBV12-5 | - | CASGLLGVYEQYF
TRBJ2-1 | TRBV6-4 | TRBD2 | CASSVREGGEQFF
TRBJ2-5 | TRBV10-2 | TRBD2 | CASSVAGEYQETQYF
TRBJ2-1 | TRBV6-1 | TRBD2 | CASSDKASGYNEQFF
- | TRBV6-1 | TRBD2 | CASGPAGGYEQYF
TRBJ2-5 | TRBV7-2 | - | CARGLGWGDTETQYF
TRBJ2-1 | TRBV10-1 | - | CASARDTNSNEQFF
- | TRBV6-5 | - | CASSSSTAGGETQYF
- | TRBV10-3 | TRBD2 | CVGSGSGDTETQYF
- | TRBV12-3/TRBV12-4 | - | CASSFSGQSSETQYF
TRBJ2-1 | TRBV28 | - | CASSPGAGQRYF
- | TRBV6-1 | - | CASQVLSSYEQYF
TRBJ2-3 | TRBV11-2 | TRBD2 | CASGGTSRADTQYF
- | TRBV27 | TRBD2 | CASSFSVAGEQYF
- | TRBV20-1 | - | CSARDGGSAYEQYF
TRBJ1-6 | TRBV6-5 | - | CASNWGYHQPLHF
- | TRBV6-1 | TRBD2 | CASTTSGGNEQYF
TRBJ2-7 | TRBV7-2 | TRBD1 | CASSLQGQRYEQYF
TRBJ2-1 | TRBV6-1 | - | CASSEEADFYNEQFF
TRBJ2-4 | TRBV10-1 | - | CGSWGMRATNMQYF
TRBJ2-3 | TRBV6-1 | - | CGGCAAETQYF
TRBJ2-3 | TRBV6-5 | - | CASSYSRPTDTQYF
- | TRBV7-8 | TRBD2 | CASSFSGNYEQYF